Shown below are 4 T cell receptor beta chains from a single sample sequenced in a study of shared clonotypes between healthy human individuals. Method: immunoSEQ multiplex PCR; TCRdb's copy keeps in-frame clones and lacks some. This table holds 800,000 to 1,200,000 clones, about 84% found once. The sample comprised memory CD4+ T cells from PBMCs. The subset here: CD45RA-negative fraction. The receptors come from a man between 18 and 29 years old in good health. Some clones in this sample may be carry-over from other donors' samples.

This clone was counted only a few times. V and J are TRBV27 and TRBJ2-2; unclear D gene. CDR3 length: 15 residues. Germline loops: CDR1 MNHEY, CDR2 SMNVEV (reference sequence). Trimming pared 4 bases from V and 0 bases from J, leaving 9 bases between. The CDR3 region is CASSSFISNTGELFF. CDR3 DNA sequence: TGTGCCAGCAGTTCTTTCATCTCGAACACCGGGGAGCTGTTTTTT.

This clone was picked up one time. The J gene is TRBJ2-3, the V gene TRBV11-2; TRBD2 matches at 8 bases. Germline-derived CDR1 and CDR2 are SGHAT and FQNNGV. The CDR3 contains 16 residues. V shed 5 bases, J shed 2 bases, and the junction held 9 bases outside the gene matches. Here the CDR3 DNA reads TGTGCCAGCAGCCCCCTCAGCGGGAGTATCACAGATACGCAGTATTTT. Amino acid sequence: CASSPLSGSITDTQYF.

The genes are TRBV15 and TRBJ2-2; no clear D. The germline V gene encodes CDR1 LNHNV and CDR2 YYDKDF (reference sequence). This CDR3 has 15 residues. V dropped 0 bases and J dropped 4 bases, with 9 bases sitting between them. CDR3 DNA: TGTGCCACCAGCAGAGAAGGCCTCTCCACCGGGGAGCTGTTTTTT. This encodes CATSREGLSTGELFF.

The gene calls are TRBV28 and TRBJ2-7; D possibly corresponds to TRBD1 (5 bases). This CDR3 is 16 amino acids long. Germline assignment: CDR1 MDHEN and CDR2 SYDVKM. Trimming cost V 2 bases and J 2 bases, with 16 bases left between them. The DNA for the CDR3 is TGTGCCAGCAGTTTAATAGGGGCCCGGCGACCCTACGAGCAGTACTTC. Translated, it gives CASSLIGARRPYEQYF.